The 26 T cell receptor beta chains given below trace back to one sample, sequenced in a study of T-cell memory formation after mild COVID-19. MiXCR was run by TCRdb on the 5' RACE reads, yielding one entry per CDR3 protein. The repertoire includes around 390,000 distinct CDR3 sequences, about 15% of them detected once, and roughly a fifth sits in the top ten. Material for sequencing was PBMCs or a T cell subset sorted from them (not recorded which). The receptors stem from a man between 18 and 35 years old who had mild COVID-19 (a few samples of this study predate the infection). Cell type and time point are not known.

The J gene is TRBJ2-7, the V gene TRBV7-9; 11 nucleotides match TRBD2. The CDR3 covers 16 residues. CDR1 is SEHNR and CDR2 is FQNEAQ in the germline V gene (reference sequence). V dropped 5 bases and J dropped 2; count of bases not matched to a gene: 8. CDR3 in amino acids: CASSPSTSGATYEQYF. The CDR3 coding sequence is TGTGCCAGCAGCCCCTCGACTAGCGGGGCGACCTACGAGCAGTACTTC.

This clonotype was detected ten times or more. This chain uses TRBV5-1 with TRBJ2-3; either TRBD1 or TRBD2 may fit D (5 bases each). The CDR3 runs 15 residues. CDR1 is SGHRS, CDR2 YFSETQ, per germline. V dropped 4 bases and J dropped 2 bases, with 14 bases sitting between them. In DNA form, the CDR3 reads TGCGCCAGCAGCCCCGACAGTGGACTCACAGATACGCAGTATTTT. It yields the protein CASSPDSGLTDTQYF.

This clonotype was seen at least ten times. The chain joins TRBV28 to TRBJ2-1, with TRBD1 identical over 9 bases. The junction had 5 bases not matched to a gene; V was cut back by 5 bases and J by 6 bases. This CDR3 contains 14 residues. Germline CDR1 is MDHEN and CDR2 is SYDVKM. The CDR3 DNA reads TGTGCCAGCAGTCCGGGGACAGGGCGCAATGAGCAGTTCTTC. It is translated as CASSPGTGRNEQFF.

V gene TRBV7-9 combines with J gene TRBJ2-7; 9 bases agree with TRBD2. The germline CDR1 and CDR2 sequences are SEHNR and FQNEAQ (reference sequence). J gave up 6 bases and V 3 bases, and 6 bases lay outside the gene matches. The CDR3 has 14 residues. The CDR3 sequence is CASSFGGGASEQYV. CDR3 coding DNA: TGTGCCAGCAGCTTCGGCGGGGGGGCCTCCGAGCAGTACGTC.

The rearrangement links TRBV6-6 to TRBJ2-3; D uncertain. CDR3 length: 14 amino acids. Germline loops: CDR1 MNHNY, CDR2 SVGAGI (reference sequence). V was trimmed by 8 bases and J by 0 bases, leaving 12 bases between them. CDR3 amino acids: CASEVGLSTDTQYF. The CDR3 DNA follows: TGTGCCAGCGAGGTTGGCCTTAGCACAGATACGCAGTATTTT.

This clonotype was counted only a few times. For the CDR3, the DNA is TGTGCCAGCTCACCCCGGACGAATTCCTACAATGAGCAGTTCTTC. Its translation: CASSPRTNSYNEQFF. The rearrangement links TRBV18 to TRBJ2-1; D call uncertain. This CDR3 contains 15 residues. Germline V gene data show CDR1 as KGHSH and CDR2 as LQKENI. V lost 3 bases to trimming and J lost 1 base, with 10 bases between them.

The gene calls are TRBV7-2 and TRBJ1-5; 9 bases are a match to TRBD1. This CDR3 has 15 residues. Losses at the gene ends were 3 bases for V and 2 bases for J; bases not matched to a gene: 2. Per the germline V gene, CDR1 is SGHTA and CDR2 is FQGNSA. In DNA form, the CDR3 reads TGTGCCAGCAGCTTGGACAGGGGAGGCAATCAGCCCCAGCATTTT. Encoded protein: CASSLDRGGNQPQHF. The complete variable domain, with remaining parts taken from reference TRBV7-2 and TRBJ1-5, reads GAGVSQSPSNKVTEKGKDVELRCDPISGHTALYWYRQSLGQGLEFLIYFQGNSAPDKSGLPSDRFSAERTGGSVSTLTIQRTQQEDSAVYLCASSLDRGGNQPQHFGDGTRLSIL.

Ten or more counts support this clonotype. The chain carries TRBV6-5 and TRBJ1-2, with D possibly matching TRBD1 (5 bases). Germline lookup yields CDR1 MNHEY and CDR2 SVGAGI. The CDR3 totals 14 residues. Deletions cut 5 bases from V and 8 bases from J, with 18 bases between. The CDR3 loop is CASSQPPGEGGYTF. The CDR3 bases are TGTGCCAGCAGTCAACCCCCCGGGGAGGGGGGCTACACCTTC.

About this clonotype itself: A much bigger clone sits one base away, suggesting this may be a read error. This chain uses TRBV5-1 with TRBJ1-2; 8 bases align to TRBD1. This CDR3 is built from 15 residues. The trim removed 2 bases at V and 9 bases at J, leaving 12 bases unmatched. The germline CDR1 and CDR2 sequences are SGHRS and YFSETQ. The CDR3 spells CASSFIMGTGGCYTF. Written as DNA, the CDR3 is TGCGCCAGCAGCTTCATCATGGGGACAGGAGGCTGCTACACCTTC.

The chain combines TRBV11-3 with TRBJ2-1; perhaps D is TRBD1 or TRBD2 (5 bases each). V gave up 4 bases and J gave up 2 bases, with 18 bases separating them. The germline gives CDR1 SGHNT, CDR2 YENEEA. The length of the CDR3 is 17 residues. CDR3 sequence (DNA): TGTGCCAGCAGCTACGAAGTGGGCAGGGACCCCTACAATGAGCAGTTCTTC. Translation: CASSYEVGRDPYNEQFF.

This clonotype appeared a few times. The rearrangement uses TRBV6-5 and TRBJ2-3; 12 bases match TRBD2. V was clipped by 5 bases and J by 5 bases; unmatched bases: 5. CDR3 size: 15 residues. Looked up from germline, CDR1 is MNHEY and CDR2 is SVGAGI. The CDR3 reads CASSRTSGEGDTQYF. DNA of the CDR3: TGTGCCAGCAGTCGGACTAGCGGGGAGGGAGATACGCAGTATTTT.

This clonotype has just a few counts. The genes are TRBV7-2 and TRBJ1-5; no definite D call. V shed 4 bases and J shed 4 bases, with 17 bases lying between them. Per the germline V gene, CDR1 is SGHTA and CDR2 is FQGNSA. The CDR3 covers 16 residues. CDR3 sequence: CASSSSVGRSNQPQHF. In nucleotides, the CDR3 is TGTGCCAGCAGCTCGTCCGTCGGCAGATCTAATCAGCCCCAGCATTTT.

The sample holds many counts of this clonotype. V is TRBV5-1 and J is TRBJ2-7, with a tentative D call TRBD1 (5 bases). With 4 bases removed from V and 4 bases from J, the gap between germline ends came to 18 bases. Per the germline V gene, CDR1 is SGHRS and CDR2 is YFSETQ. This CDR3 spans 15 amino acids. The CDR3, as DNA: TGCGCCAGCAGCACAGGACAATTCGTCGGGTACGAGCAGTACTTC. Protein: CASSTGQFVGYEQYF.

The CDR3: CSAREASGGLNEQFF. CDR3 nucleotide sequence: TGCAGTGCTAGAGAGGCTAGCGGGGGGTTGAATGAGCAGTTCTTC. The V call is TRBV20-1, the J call TRBJ2-1, with 11 bases fitting TRBD2. The CDR3 is 15 amino acids. The germline V gene has CDR1 DFQATT and CDR2 SNEGSKA (reference sequence). V trimming: 0 bases; J trimming: 7 bases; junction bases outside the gene matches: 5.

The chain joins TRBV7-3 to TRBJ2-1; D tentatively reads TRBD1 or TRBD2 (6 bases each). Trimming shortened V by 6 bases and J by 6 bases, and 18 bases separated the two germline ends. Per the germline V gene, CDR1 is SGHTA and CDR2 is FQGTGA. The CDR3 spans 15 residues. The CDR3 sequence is CASSRYGGQFNEQFF. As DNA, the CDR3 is TGTGCCAGCAGTCGTTACGGGGGCCAGTTCAATGAGCAGTTCTTC.

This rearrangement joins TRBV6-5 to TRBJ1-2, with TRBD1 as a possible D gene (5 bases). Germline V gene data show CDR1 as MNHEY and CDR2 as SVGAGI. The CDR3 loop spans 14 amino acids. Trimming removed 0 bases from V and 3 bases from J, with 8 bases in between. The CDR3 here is CASSYSMGHYGYTF. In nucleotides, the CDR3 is TGTGCCAGCAGTTACTCGATGGGGCACTATGGCTACACCTTC.

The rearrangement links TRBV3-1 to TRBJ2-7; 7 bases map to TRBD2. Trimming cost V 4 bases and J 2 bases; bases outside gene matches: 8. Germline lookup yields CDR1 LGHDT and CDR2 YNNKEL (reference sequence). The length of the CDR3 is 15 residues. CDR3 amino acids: CASSRRGRGAYEQYF. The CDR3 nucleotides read TGTGCCAGCAGCCGCCGAGGTCGGGGGGCCTACGAGCAGTACTTC.

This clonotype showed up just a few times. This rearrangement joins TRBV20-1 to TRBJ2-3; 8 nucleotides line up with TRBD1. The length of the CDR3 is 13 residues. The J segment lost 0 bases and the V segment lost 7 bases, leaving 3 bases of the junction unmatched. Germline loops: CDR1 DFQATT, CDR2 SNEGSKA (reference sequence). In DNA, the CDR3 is TGCAGTGTACGGACAGGGAGCACAGATACGCAGTATTTT. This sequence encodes CSVRTGSTDTQYF.

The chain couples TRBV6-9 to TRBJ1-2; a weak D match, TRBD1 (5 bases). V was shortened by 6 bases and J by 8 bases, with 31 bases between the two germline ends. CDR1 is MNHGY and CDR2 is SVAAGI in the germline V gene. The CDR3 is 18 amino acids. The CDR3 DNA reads TGTGCCAGCAGGTACAAAACCAAGTCCGGGACTAGAGTGAGCGGCTACACCTTC. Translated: CASRYKTKSGTRVSGYTF.

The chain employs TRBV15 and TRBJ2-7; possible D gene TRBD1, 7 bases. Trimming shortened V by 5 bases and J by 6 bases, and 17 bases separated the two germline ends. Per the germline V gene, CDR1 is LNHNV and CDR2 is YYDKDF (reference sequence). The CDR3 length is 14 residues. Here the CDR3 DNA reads TGTGCCACCAGCCTAGCGACAGGGTTTGGCGAGCAGTACTTC. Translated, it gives CATSLATGFGEQYF.

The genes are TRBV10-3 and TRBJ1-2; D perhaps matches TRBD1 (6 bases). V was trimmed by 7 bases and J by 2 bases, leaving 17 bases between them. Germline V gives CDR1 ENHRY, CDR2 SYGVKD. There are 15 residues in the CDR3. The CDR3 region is CAIKGQGKGNYGYTF. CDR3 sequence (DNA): TGTGCCATCAAGGGACAAGGTAAAGGAAACTATGGCTACACCTTC.

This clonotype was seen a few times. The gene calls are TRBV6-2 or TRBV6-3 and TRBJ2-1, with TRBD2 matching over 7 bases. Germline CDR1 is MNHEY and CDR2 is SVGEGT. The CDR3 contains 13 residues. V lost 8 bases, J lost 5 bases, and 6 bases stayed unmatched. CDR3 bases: TGTGCCAGCGGGGCTAGCGGACACAATGAGCAGTTCTTC. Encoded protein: CASGASGHNEQFF.

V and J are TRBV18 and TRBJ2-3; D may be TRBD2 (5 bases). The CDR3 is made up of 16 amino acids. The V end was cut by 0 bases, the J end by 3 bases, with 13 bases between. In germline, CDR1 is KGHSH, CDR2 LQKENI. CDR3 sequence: CASSPPASRFTDTQYF. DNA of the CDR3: TGTGCCAGCTCACCACCGGCTAGCCGTTTTACAGATACGCAGTATTTT.

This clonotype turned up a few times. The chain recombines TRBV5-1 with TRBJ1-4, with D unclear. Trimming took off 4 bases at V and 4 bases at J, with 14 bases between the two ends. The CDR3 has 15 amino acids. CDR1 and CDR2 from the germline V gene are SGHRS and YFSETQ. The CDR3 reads CASSTGAAGNEKLFF. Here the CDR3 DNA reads TGCGCCAGCAGCACCGGAGCGGCGGGTAATGAAAAACTGTTTTTT.

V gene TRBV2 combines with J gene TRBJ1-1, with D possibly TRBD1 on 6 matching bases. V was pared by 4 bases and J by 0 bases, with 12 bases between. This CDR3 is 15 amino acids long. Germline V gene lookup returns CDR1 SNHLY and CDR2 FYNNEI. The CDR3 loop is CASSAGQTMNTEAFF. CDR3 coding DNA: TGTGCCAGCAGTGCAGGACAGACCATGAACACTGAAGCTTTCTTT.

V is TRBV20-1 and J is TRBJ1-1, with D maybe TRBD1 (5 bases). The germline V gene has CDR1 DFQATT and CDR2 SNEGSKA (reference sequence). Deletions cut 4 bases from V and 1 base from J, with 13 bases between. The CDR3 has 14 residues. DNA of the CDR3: TGCAGTGCTACTCGAACAGGACCGAACACTGAAGCTTTCTTT. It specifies CSATRTGPNTEAFF.